The 31 T cell receptor beta chains below were found in one sample sequenced in a study of shared clonotypes between healthy human individuals (dated by TCRdb to about 2020). CD8 naive samples were obtained by positive selection for CCR7 among CD45RO-negative cells, yielding a CD45RA+CCR7+ population from which TemRA cells were excluded. Library construction relied on the immunoSEQ multiplex PCR assay. The table was pulled from immuneACCESS by TCRdb, which kept in-frame rearrangements only. Such tables lose some clones; where checked, under half of the loss comes from unresolved V genes, and the rest has no known cause. The sample table lists about 2,200,000 clones, about 93% of them with a count of one. The ten largest clones represent around 1.7% of the sample. The sequenced material came from naive CD8+ T cells from PBMCs. Taken with the paper, the label for cell subset or site translates to: CD45RA+CCR7+. The receptors derive from a man aged 18-30 years in good health. Some clones in this sample may be carry-over from other donors' samples.

On this clone: Other DNA sequences of this sample code for an identical CDR3. The chain recombines TRBV7-6 with TRBJ2-7; 10 bases fit TRBD1. Germline CDR1 is SGHVS and CDR2 is FNYEAQ. V shed 4 bases, J shed 2 bases, and the junction held 2 bases outside the gene matches. The CDR3 sequence is 14 residues long. As DNA, the CDR3 is TGTGCCAGCAGCTCGGGGACAGGGGCCTACGAGCAGTACTTC. Amino acids: CASSSGTGAYEQYF.

This chain uses TRBV7-7 with TRBJ2-1; TRBD2 matches at 10 bases. The length of the CDR3 is 15 residues. The V and J ends lost 5 bases and 4 bases, in that order; junction bases with no gene match: 5. The germline gives CDR1 SSHAT, CDR2 FNYEAQ (reference sequence). The CDR3 protein is CASSATSGRYNEQFF. CDR3 DNA sequence: TGTGCCAGCAGCGCGACTAGCGGGCGATACAATGAGCAGTTCTTC.

The chain employs TRBV7-9 and TRBJ2-7; possible D gene TRBD1, 6 bases. The length of the CDR3 is 16 residues. In germline, CDR1 is SEHNR, CDR2 FQNEAQ (reference sequence). V shed 4 bases and J shed 2 bases, with 18 bases lying between them. CDR3 bases: TGTGCCAGCAGCTACCACAGGGTAGGGGGTCCCTACGAGCAGTACTTC. Protein sequence: CASSYHRVGGPYEQYF.

This chain joins TRBV5-6 and TRBJ1-2; TRBD1 might be the D (6 bases). Germline CDR1 and CDR2: SGHDT and YYEEEE. V dropped 2 bases and J dropped 2 bases, with 16 bases sitting between them. This CDR3 spans 16 amino acids. CDR3 loop: CASSFFETGTNYGYTF. The CDR3 DNA reads as TGTGCCAGCAGCTTTTTCGAGACAGGAACCAACTATGGCTACACCTTC.

The chain uses TRBV10-3 and TRBJ1-2; no firm D call. Trimming removed 3 bases at V and 6 bases at J, with 23 bases between. The CDR3 extends over 17 amino acids. The germline gives CDR1 ENHRY, CDR2 SYGVKD. In nucleotides, the CDR3 is TGTGCCATCAGTGACACCGGAACGGGCCAAGCCCAAGATGGCTACACCTTC. It is translated as CAISDTGTGQAQDGYTF.

V and J are TRBV2 and TRBJ2-7, with 8 bases aligning to TRBD1. The CDR3 contains 16 residues. Trimming cost V 7 bases and J 4 bases; bases outside gene matches: 15. From germline, CDR1 is SNHLY and CDR2 FYNNEI. CDR3 nucleotides: TGTGCCAGCACCCCGCCCCAAGACAGGGGTTTATACGAGCAGTACTTC. It encodes CASTPPQDRGLYEQYF.

The CDR3 DNA reads as TGTGCCAGCAGCCCAGGACAGTCGAACACTGAAGCTTTCTTT. Amino acid sequence: CASSPGQSNTEAFF. This chain uses TRBV11-1 with TRBJ1-1, with a tentative D call TRBD1 (6 bases). The CDR3 has 14 amino acids. The germline V gene has CDR1 SGHAT and CDR2 FQDESV (reference sequence). V lost 5 bases, J lost 1 base, and 11 bases lay in between.

CDR3 sequence: CASSQTPSSGSGTDTQYF. The CDR3 nucleotides read TGTGCCAGTAGTCAAACACCGTCCAGCGGGAGCGGGACAGATACGCAGTATTTT. V is TRBV19 and J is TRBJ2-3, with TRBD2 matching 8 bases. The germline V gene encodes CDR1 LNHDA and CDR2 SQIVND (reference sequence). The CDR3 loop spans 18 amino acids. V lost 5 bases and J lost 3; bases outside the gene matches: 16.

The chain uses TRBV13 and TRBJ2-2; 8 bases line up with TRBD2. V shed 6 bases, J shed 6 bases, and the junction held 9 bases outside the gene matches. CDR3 length: 15 amino acids. The germline CDR1 and CDR2 sequences are PRHDT and FYEKMQ (reference sequence). In DNA, the CDR3 is TGTGCCAGCAGTAGGGTTAGCGGGATGTCCGGGGAGCTGTTTTTT. Its translation: CASSRVSGMSGELFF.

The V and J genes are TRBV27 and TRBJ2-7; no reliable D call. The CDR3 loop spans 15 amino acids. Germline assignment: CDR1 MNHEY and CDR2 SMNVEV (reference sequence). V lost 1 base to trimming and J lost 0 bases, with 10 bases between them. The CDR3 nucleotides read TGTGCCAGCAGTTTATGGTGGGGTAGCTCCTACGAGCAGTACTTC. Amino acid sequence: CASSLWWGSSYEQYF.

The V call is TRBV28, the J call TRBJ2-3; D is possibly TRBD1 (5 bases). The CDR3 is made up of 13 amino acids. Germline-derived CDR1 and CDR2 are MDHEN and SYDVKM. The germline V and J ends were trimmed by 6 bases and 2 bases, with 9 bases remaining between them. CDR3 region: CASRWGLTDTQYF. CDR3 DNA: TGTGCCAGCAGATGGGGCCTCACAGATACGCAGTATTTT. Using reference TRBV28 and TRBJ2-3 for the parts outside the CDR3, the full variable domain is DVKVTQSSRYLVKRTGEKVFLECVQDMDHENMFWYRQDPGLGLRLIYFSYDVKMKEKGDIPEGYSVSREKKERFSLILESASTNQTSMYLCASRWGLTDTQYFGPGTRLTVL.

V usage is TRBV7-9 and J usage is TRBJ2-1; D is perhaps TRBD2 (6 bases). V was cut by 3 bases and J by 6 bases, with 15 bases left in between. Germline V gene data show CDR1 as SEHNR and CDR2 as FQNEAQ (reference sequence). This CDR3 contains 15 residues. In DNA form, the CDR3 reads TGTGCCAGCAGCTTTAGTCACCGGGACTCCAATGAGCAGTTCTTC. Encoded protein: CASSFSHRDSNEQFF.

The J gene is TRBJ2-7, the V gene TRBV4-1, with 7 bases identical to TRBD1. Germline CDR1 is MGHRA and CDR2 is YSYEKL. Trimming removed 6 bases from V and 2 bases from J; junction bases left unmatched: 10. This CDR3 comprises 15 residues. Written as DNA, the CDR3 is TGCGCCAGCAGAGAAGTCGGGGACAGTACCTACGAGCAGTACTTC. Its translation: CASREVGDSTYEQYF.

As concerns this clone: Other DNA sequences in the same sample also yield this CDR3. V and J are TRBV6-6 and TRBJ2-7, with 7 nucleotides matching TRBD1. This CDR3 has 15 residues. The V gene end was trimmed by 0 bases and the J gene end by 1 base; junction bases not matched to a gene: 3. The V gene's germline CDR1 is MNHNY and CDR2 SVGAGI (reference sequence). CDR3 sequence reads: CASSYSGTASYEQYF. The CDR3 coding sequence is TGTGCCAGCAGTTACTCCGGGACAGCTTCCTACGAGCAGTACTTC.

The CDR3 reads CASSPLGGTNEKLFF. CDR3 nucleotide sequence: TGCGCCAGCAGCCCGCTGGGGGGGACTAATGAAAAACTGTTTTTT. The rearrangement uses TRBV4-1 and TRBJ1-4; D perhaps matches TRBD1 (5 bases). Trimming took off 4 bases at V and 2 bases at J, with 11 bases between the two ends. There are 15 residues in the CDR3. CDR1 MGHRA and CDR2 YSYEKL come from the germline V gene.

The chain carries TRBV11-2 and TRBJ2-5, with 8 bases matching TRBD2. The ends lost 5 bases at V and 0 bases at J; junction bases unmatched: 11. Germline V gene lookup returns CDR1 SGHAT and CDR2 FQNNGV. This CDR3 region has 17 residues. The CDR3 reads CASSHSRGGSYQETQYF. CDR3 nucleotide sequence: TGTGCCAGCAGCCATTCTCGGGGGGGTAGTTACCAAGAGACCCAGTACTTC.

The chain links TRBV11-2 to TRBJ2-1; 11 nucleotides align to TRBD1. The V and J ends lost 3 bases and 8 bases, in that order; junction bases with no gene match: 6. Germline V gene lookup returns CDR1 SGHAT and CDR2 FQNNGV. The CDR3 is 15 residues long. The CDR3 DNA reads as TGTGCCAGCAGCTTCGGACAGGGGGCTCAGGATGAGCAGTTCTTC. This translates into CASSFGQGAQDEQFF.

This clone was seen just once. The gene calls are TRBV27 and TRBJ2-1; D not certain. With 3 bases removed from V and 9 bases from J, the gap between germline ends came to 12 bases. This CDR3 has 13 amino acids. CDR1 and CDR2 (germline): MNHEY, SMNVEV (reference sequence). The CDR3 protein is CASSLLGSVEQFF. In nucleotides, the CDR3 is TGTGCCAGCAGTTTGCTGGGCTCAGTTGAGCAGTTCTTC.

This clone has a single count. The rearrangement links TRBV27 to TRBJ1-5; no clear D gene. The V and J ends lost 1 base and 4 bases respectively, with 8 bases between them. The CDR3 covers 14 residues. Germline CDR1 is MNHEY and CDR2 is SMNVEV (reference sequence). The CDR3, as DNA: TGTGCCAGCAGTTTATTAGCGGAGAATCAGCCCCAGCATTTT. Translated, it gives CASSLLAENQPQHF.

V and J are TRBV15 and TRBJ2-3; no reliable D call. CDR3 size: 15 residues. Germline assignment: CDR1 LNHNV and CDR2 YYDKDF (reference sequence). Deletions cut 2 bases from V and 2 bases from J, with 11 bases between. The CDR3 sequence is CATSRLPILTDTQYF. CDR3 DNA: TGTGCCACCAGCAGATTACCGATACTCACAGATACGCAGTATTTT.

V and J are TRBV29-1 and TRBJ1-2; D gene uncertain. Trimming removed 7 bases from V and 5 bases from J, with 14 bases in between. Germline V gene sequence: CDR1 SQVTM, CDR2 ANQGSEA. The CDR3 is 12 amino acids. The CDR3 DNA is TGCAGCGCTGAGGGTCCCCCTTATGGCTACACCTTC. Protein: CSAEGPPYGYTF.

The chain recombines TRBV7-2 with TRBJ2-1; possibly TRBD2 for D (6 bases). The germline V and J ends were trimmed by 3 bases and 7 bases, with 19 bases remaining between them. The CDR3 is made up of 16 amino acids. CDR1 SGHTA and CDR2 FQGNSA come from the germline V gene. CDR3 sequence: CASSLPAASVVNEQFF. CDR3 nucleotides: TGTGCCAGCAGCTTGCCCGCGGCTAGCGTTGTGAATGAGCAGTTCTTC. Looking up the rest from reference TRBV7-2 and TRBJ2-1 gives the full variable domain: GAGVSQSPSNKVTEKGKDVELRCDPISGHTALYWYRQSLGQGLEFLIYFQGNSAPDKSGLPSDRFSAERTGGSVSTLTIQRTQQEDSAVYLCASSLPAASVVNEQFFGPGTRLTVL.

The rearrangement links TRBV27 to TRBJ2-7; maybe TRBD2 (5 bases). Germline CDR1 and CDR2: MNHEY and SMNVEV (reference sequence). There are 16 residues in the CDR3. The ends were cut back, 6 bases at V and 0 bases at J, with 18 bases in the middle. CDR3 sequence (DNA): TGTGCCAGCAGCATGGGCCGCGGGTCAGACTCCTACGAGCAGTACTTC. Encoded protein: CASSMGRGSDSYEQYF.

This chain joins TRBV13 and TRBJ1-4, with D hard to call. The ends were cut back, 2 bases at V and 10 bases at J, with 17 bases in the middle. CDR1 is PRHDT, CDR2 FYEKMQ, per germline (reference sequence). The CDR3 has 15 amino acids. The CDR3 region has the DNA TGTGCCAGCAGCTTAAGTCAGATAGGCGAGGGAAAACTGTTTTTT. This gives the protein CASSLSQIGEGKLFF.

In DNA form, the CDR3 reads TGTGCCAGCAGTCCTACTACTGGAAACACCATATATTTT. This sequence encodes CASSPTTGNTIYF. This chain links TRBV27 with TRBJ1-3; D is undetermined. V lost 5 bases and J lost 2, with 7 bases in between. The CDR3 is 13 residues long. CDR1 is MNHEY, CDR2 SMNVEV, per germline (reference sequence).

This clone occurred once. The chain joins TRBV13 to TRBJ2-5, with unresolved D. This CDR3 is 15 amino acids long. Germline V CDR1 and CDR2: PRHDT, FYEKMQ (reference sequence). Trimming left V 0 bases short and J 5 bases short, with 13 bases between. DNA of the CDR3: TGTGCCAGCAGCTTAGGCCTTTGGGTACACGAGACCCAGTACTTC. Amino acids: CASSLGLWVHETQYF.

V gene TRBV27 combines with J gene TRBJ1-5, with D tentatively TRBD1 (6 bases). V was shortened by 6 bases and J by 6 bases, with 18 bases between the two germline ends. Germline V gene sequence: CDR1 MNHEY, CDR2 SMNVEV (reference sequence). The CDR3 totals 15 residues. CDR3 DNA: TGTGCCAGCAGGCCGACAGGTCTCCCGGGTCAGCCCCAGCATTTT. Amino acids: CASRPTGLPGQPQHF.

The chain has TRBV13 and TRBJ2-1; 8 bases line up with TRBD2. The CDR3 is made up of 14 amino acids. The V gene's germline CDR1 is PRHDT and CDR2 FYEKMQ (reference sequence). After removal of 5 bases from V and 8 bases from J, the junction contained 8 bases not matched to a gene. The CDR3 spells CASSERGLGDEQFF. The CDR3, as DNA: TGTGCCAGCAGCGAGAGGGGACTAGGGGATGAGCAGTTCTTC.

In the case of this clone: The sample holds other DNA sequences that translate to the same CDR3. The V call is TRBV28, the J call TRBJ2-7; D is unclear. CDR3 length: 11 amino acids. CDR1 and CDR2 from the germline V gene are MDHEN and SYDVKM. V lost 3 bases to trimming and J lost 7 bases, with 7 bases between them. The DNA for the CDR3 is TGTGCCAGCAGTTTTTCTCCTGAGCAGTACTTC. It is translated as CASSFSPEQYF.

This sequence joins TRBV9 and TRBJ2-1, with TRBD2 identical over 8 bases. The J segment lost 5 bases and the V segment lost 0 bases, leaving 10 bases of the junction unmatched. In germline, CDR1 is SGDLS, CDR2 YYNGEE. The CDR3 has 17 amino acids. The CDR3 DNA reads TGTGCCAGCAGCGTAGTCATGTCGGGAGGGCCGAACAATGAGCAGTTCTTC. Translation gives CASSVVMSGGPNNEQFF.

In regard to this clone: The same CDR3 arises from other DNA sequences in this sample as well. This chain connects TRBV9 to TRBJ2-3; TRBD2 aligns across 9 bases. The CDR3 is made up of 16 amino acids. Germline loops: CDR1 SGDLS, CDR2 YYNGEE. The V and J ends lost 0 bases and 0 bases, in that order; junction bases with no gene match: 2. The CDR3 spells CASSVELAGSTDTQYF. CDR3 bases: TGTGCCAGCAGCGTAGAGCTAGCGGGAAGCACAGATACGCAGTATTTT.